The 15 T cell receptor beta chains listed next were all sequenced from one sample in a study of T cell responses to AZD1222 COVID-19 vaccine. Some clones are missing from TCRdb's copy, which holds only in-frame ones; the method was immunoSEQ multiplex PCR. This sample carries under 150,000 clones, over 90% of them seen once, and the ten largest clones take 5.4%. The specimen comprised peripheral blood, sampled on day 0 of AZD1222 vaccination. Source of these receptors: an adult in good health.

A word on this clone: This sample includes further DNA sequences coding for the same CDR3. The CDR3, as DNA: TGTGCCAGCAGCCCAGGTGAGGGGTACGAGCAGTACTTC. Translating it yields CASSPGEGYEQYF. V and J are TRBV9 and TRBJ2-7; D may correspond to TRBD1 or TRBD2 (5 bases each). The CDR3 runs to 13 residues. The V end lost 4 bases, the J end lost 4 bases, and 12 bases lay between the germline ends. Germline CDR1 and CDR2: SGDLS and YYNGEE.

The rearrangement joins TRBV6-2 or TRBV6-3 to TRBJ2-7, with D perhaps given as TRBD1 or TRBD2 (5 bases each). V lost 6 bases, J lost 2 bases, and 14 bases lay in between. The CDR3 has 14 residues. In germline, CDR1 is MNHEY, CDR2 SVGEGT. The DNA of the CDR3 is TGTGCCAGCAGCCCTCGGGGCGTGACCTACGAGCAGTACTTC. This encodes CASSPRGVTYEQYF.

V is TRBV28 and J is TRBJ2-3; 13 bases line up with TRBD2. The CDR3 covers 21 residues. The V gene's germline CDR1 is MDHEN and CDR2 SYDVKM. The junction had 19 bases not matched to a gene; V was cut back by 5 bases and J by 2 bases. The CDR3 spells CASSKLPGLAGPSAFTDTQYF. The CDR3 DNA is TGTGCCAGCAGTAAACTGCCGGGACTAGCGGGACCAAGCGCATTCACAGATACGCAGTATTTT.

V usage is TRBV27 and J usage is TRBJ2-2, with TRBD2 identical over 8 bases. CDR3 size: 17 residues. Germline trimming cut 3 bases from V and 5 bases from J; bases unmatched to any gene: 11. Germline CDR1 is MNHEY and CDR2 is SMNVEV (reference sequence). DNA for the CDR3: TGTGCCAGCAGTTTCAGGCCGGGAGGGCCTGTTACCGGGGAGCTGTTTTTT. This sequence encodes CASSFRPGGPVTGELFF.

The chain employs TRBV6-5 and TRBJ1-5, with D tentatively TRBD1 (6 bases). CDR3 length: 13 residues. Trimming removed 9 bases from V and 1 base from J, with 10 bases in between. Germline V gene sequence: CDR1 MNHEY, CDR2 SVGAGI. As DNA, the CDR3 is TGTGCCAGTTGGGACACCAGCAATCAGCCCCAGCATTTT. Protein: CASWDTSNQPQHF.

This CDR3 is CATSGGPGYNEQFF. The CDR3 region has the DNA TGTGCCACCTCGGGGGGACCAGGCTACAATGAGCAGTTCTTC. The genes are TRBV15 and TRBJ2-1, with 7 bases fitting TRBD2. CDR1 is LNHNV and CDR2 is YYDKDF in the germline V gene (reference sequence). V shed 8 bases, J shed 3 bases, and the junction held 7 bases outside the gene matches. The CDR3 totals 14 residues.

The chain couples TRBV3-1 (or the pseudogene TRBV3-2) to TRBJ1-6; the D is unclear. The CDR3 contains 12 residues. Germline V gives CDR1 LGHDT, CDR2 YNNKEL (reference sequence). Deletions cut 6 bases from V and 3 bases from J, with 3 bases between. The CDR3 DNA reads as TGTGCCAGCAGACACTATAATTCACCCCTCCACTTT. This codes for CASRHYNSPLHF.

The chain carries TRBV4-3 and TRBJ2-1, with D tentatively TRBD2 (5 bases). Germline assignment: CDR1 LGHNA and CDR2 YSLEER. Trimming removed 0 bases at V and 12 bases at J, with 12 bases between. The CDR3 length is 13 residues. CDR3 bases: TGCGCCAGCAGCCAAGATATCGGGGAGCCGCAGTTCTTC. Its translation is CASSQDIGEPQFF.

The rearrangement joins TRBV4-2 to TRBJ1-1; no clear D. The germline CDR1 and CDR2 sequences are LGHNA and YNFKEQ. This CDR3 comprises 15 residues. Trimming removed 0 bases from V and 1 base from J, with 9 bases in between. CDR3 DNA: TGTGCCAGCAGCCAAGACCGGACCGGGAACACTGAAGCTTTCTTT. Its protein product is CASSQDRTGNTEAFF.

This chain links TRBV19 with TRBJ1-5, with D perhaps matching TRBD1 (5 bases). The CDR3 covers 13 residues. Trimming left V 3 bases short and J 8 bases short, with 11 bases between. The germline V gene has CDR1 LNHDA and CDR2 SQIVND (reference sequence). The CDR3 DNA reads TGTGCCAGTAGTATGGTGGGGGATAAGCCCCAGCATTTT. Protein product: CASSMVGDKPQHF. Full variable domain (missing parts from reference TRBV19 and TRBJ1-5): DGGITQSPKYLFRKEGQNVTLSCEQNLNHDAMYWYRQDPGQGLRLIYYSQIVNDFQKGDIAEGYSVSREKKESFPLTVTSAQKNPTAFYLCASSMVGDKPQHFGDGTRLSIL.

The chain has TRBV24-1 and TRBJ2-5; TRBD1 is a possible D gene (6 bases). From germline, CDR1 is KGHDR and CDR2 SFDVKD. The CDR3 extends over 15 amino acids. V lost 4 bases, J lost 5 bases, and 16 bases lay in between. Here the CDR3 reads CATSETGQNPETQYF. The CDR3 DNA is TGTGCCACCAGTGAAACAGGACAGAACCCGGAGACCCAGTACTTC.

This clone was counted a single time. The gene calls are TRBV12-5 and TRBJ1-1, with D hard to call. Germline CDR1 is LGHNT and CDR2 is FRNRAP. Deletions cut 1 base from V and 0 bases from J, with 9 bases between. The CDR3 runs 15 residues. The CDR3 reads CASGLGVPMNTEAFF. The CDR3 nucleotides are TGTGCTAGTGGTTTGGGGGTCCCCATGAACACTGAAGCTTTCTTT. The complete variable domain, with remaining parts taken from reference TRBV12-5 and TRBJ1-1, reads DARVTQTPRHKVTEMGQEVTMRCQPILGHNTVFWYRQTMMQGLELLAYFRNRAPLDDSGMPKDRFSAEMPDATLATLKIQPSEPRDSAVYFCASGLGVPMNTEAFFGQGTRLTVV.

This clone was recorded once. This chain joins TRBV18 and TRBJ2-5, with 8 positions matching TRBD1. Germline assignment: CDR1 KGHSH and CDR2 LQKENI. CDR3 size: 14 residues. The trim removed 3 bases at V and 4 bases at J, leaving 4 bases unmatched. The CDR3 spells CASSPGDRGETQYF. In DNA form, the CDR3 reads TGTGCCAGCTCACCGGGAGACAGGGGAGAGACCCAGTACTTC.

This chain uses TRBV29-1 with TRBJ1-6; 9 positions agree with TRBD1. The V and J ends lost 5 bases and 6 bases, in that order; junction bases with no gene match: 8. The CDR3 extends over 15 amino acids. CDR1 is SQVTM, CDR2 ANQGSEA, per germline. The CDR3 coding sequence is TGCAGCGTTAAAACCGGGACAGGGACTAATTCACCCCTCCACTTT. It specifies CSVKTGTGTNSPLHF.

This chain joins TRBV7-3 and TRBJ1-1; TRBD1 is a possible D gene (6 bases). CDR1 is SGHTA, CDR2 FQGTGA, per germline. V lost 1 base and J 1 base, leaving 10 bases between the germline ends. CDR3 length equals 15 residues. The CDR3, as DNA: TGTGCCAGCAGCTTAAACGCAGGGGCGAACACTGAAGCTTTCTTT. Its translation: CASSLNAGANTEAFF. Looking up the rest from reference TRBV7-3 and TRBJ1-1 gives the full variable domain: GAGVSQTPSNKVTEKGKYVELRCDPISGHTALYWYRQSLGQGPEFLIYFQGTGAADDSGLPNDRFFAVRPEGSVSTLKIQRTERGDSAVYLCASSLNAGANTEAFFGQGTRLTVV.